These T cell receptor beta chains were read from a single sample in a study of cytomegalovirus exposure and HLA in healthy donors. Clones were read by immunoSEQ multiplex PCR, and TCRdb kept only the in-frame ones, dropping some. This sample yields 65,000 to 95,000 clones, of which approximately 78% are seen a single time; around 2.7% belongs to the top ten. The sample comprised PBMCs. The receptors were sampled from a male donor in good health and CMV-seropositive. Both conserved end residues are part of each CDR3. A D gene is named only where the DNA matches it firmly. Clone size is not always given. Where it is, it says once, few, many or a class for expanded clones.

clone_size	j_call	d_call	v_call	cdr3_nt	cdr3_aa
NA	TRBJ1-2	NA	TRBV28	TGTGCCAGCAGCCCATTTTCCTATGGCTACACCTTC	CASSPFSYGYTF
NA	TRBJ2-1	TRBD2	TRBV2	TGTGCCAGCGCGGGACTAGCGGGAGGGCCGTCAAATGAGCAGTTCTTC	CASAGLAGGPSNEQFF
NA	TRBJ1-1	TRBD1	TRBV18	TGTGCCAGCTCACCACTGGACAGGGACACTGAAGCTTTCTTT	CASSPLDRDTEAFF
NA	TRBJ1-5	NA	TRBV7-9	TGTGCCAGCAGCTTAGGGGGGCAGGACCGAAGCAATCAGCCCCAGCATTTT	CASSLGGQDRSNQPQHF
NA	TRBJ2-3	NA	TRBV15	TGTGCCACCAGCCGTTACAGGTTCGCAGATACGCAGTATTTT	CATSRYRFADTQYF
NA	TRBJ1-1	NA	TRBV6-4	TGTGCCAGCAGTGAGAATCGGGGAACTGAAGCTTTCTTT	CASSENRGTEAFF
NA	TRBJ2-7	TRBD1	TRBV28	TGTGCCAGCAGTTTGGTCTCGGTAGGACAGGGGTCAACCCTAAAATCGTACGAGCAGTACTTC	CASSLVSVGQGSTLKSYEQYF
NA	TRBJ2-2	NA	TRBV5-1	TGCGCCAGCAGCTTTAGTGGAGGCGGGGAGCTGTTTTTT	CASSFSGGGELFF
NA	TRBJ1-5	NA	TRBV7-8	TGTGCCAGCAGCTTAGACGGGAGGGGCAATCAGCCCCAGCATTTT	CASSLDGRGNQPQHF
NA	TRBJ2-5	TRBD1	TRBV9	TGTGCCAGCAGCGTAGGGGACAGGGCTCAAGAGACCCAGTACTTC	CASSVGDRAQETQYF
NA	TRBJ2-1	TRBD2	TRBV10-1	TGCGCCAGCAGTGCCAGAGCGGGAAGCTCCTACAATGAGCAGTTCTTC	CASSARAGSSYNEQFF
NA	TRBJ2-7	NA	TRBV7-2	TGTGCCAGCAGCTTACATGTGGCAGGACCCGTAGCGGACGAGCAGTACTTC	CASSLHVAGPVADEQYF
NA	TRBJ2-7	TRBD2	TRBV27	TGTGCCAGCAGGCCGCTAGCGGGAGTTGAGACGCAGTACTTC	CASRPLAGVETQYF
once	TRBJ2-1	TRBD2	TRBV9	TGTGCCAGCAGCGTAGCTAGCGGGACCCACAATGAGCAGTTCTTC	CASSVASGTHNEQFF
NA	TRBJ2-7	TRBD2	TRBV7-9	TGTGCCAGCAGCTTAGCTTCGACTAGCGGGAGAGGCAAGGACGAGCAGTACTTC	CASSLASTSGRGKDEQYF
NA	TRBJ2-7	TRBD2	TRBV29-1	TGCAGCGGGGGGGAGGGGTACGAGCAGTACTTC	CSGGEGYEQYF
NA	TRBJ2-7	TRBD2	TRBV6-1	TGTGCCAGCAGTGAAGCGTGGGCGGGAGCCTACGAGCAGTACTTC	CASSEAWAGAYEQYF
NA	TRBJ2-7	TRBD2	TRBV5-1	TGCGCCAGCAGCTTAACTAGCGGTTACTACGAGCAGTACTTC	CASSLTSGYYEQYF
NA	TRBJ2-7	TRBD2	TRBV5-1	TGCGCCAGCAGCTTAGGGACTAGCAGGTACGAGCAGTACTTC	CASSLGTSRYEQYF
NA	TRBJ2-1	NA	TRBV6-5	TGTGCCAGCAGCCCCACTCACCAGGGTGGGGAGCAGTTCTTC	CASSPTHQGGEQFF
NA	TRBJ2-7	NA	TRBV30	TGTGCCTGGAATGATGGGAGCTACGAGCAGTACTTC	CAWNDGSYEQYF
NA	TRBJ2-1	TRBD2	TRBV27	TGTGCCAGCAGTTATGCGGGAGGGGGAAATGAGCAGTTCTTC	CASSYAGGGNEQFF
NA	TRBJ2-1	TRBD2	TRBV5-1	TGCGCCAGCAGCTTGGGTCTAGCGGGATCTTTGGGAATTTCGAATGAGCAGTTCTTC	CASSLGLAGSLGISNEQFF
NA	TRBJ1-1	TRBD1	TRBV29-1	TGCAGCGTTGAAGATCGGTCCAGGGGGCGAACTGAAGCTTTCTTT	CSVEDRSRGRTEAFF
NA	TRBJ2-3	NA	TRBV4-2	TGTGCCAGCAGCCAAGATGCTCGGGATACGCAGTATTTT	CASSQDARDTQYF
NA	TRBJ2-7	TRBD1	TRBV19	TGTGCCAGCGCTACAGGGGGCACCGAGCAGTACTTC	CASATGGTEQYF
NA	TRBJ2-3	NA	TRBV6-1	TGTGCCAGCAGTGAAGATAACTTCGTGACAGATACGCAGTATTTT	CASSEDNFVTDTQYF
NA	TRBJ2-1	TRBD2	TRBV13	TGTGCCAGCAGCCGTCTTCGGGGAGGGCTTGAGCAGTTCTTC	CASSRLRGGLEQFF
NA	TRBJ2-1	TRBD2	TRBV9	TGTGCCAGCAGCCCACAGCGGGAGGGGATTGGGGGGCAGTTCTTC	CASSPQREGIGGQFF
few	TRBJ2-1	TRBD1	TRBV4-3	TGCGCCAGCAGCCAGGCCCCACCGCGGACAGGGGGTTACAATGAGCAGTTCTTC	CASSQAPPRTGGYNEQFF
few	TRBJ1-1	NA	TRBV16	TGTGCCAGCAGTCTACCGGGACACAAAGCTTTCTTT	CASSLPGHKAFF
NA	TRBJ2-7	TRBD1	TRBV7-3	TGTGCCAGCAGCAAAGACAGGGGCTACGAGCAGTACTTC	CASSKDRGYEQYF
few	TRBJ2-3	NA	TRBV6-4	TGTGCCAGCAGTGAGGGGGGTGGCACAGATACGCAGTATTTT	CASSEGGGTDTQYF
NA	TRBJ2-7	TRBD2	TRBV7-3	TGTGCCAGCAGCTTAAGGACTAGCGGGAGGGACGAGCAGTACTTC	CASSLRTSGRDEQYF
NA	TRBJ2-2	NA	TRBV7-2	TGTGCCAGCAGCCCGGAGCGAAGCGGGGAGCTGTTTTTT	CASSPERSGELFF
NA	TRBJ1-2	NA	TRBV28	TGTGCCAGCAGTTCGCGGCCGGGCCCAGGGTTCATTTATGGCTACACCTTC	CASSSRPGPGFIYGYTF
NA	TRBJ2-7	TRBD2	TRBV27	TGTGCCAGCCGACTAGCGGGAGGGAACGAGCAGTACTTC	CASRLAGGNEQYF
NA	TRBJ1-1	NA	TRBV28	TGTGCCAGCCGCGGGGGGCTCACTGAAGCTTTCTTT	CASRGGLTEAFF
NA	TRBJ2-7	TRBD2	TRBV5-1	TGCGCCAGCAGCTTTGTTGCCCTTAGCGGGAGGGCCTACGAGCAGTACTTC	CASSFVALSGRAYEQYF
NA	TRBJ2-1	NA	TRBV5-1	TGCGCCAGCAGCTTGTATAGTGAGCAGTTCTTC	CASSLYSEQFF
NA	TRBJ2-5	TRBD1	TRBV28	TGTGCCAGCAGTCCATTACTAGGGACAGGGGGCGGGGAGACCCAGTACTTC	CASSPLLGTGGGETQYF
NA	TRBJ2-7	NA	TRBV27	TGTGCCAGCAGTTCTCAACTTAGCTACGAGCAGTACTTC	CASSSQLSYEQYF
NA	TRBJ2-7	TRBD2	TRBV28	TGTGCCAGCAGTTTTGAACCTCTAGCGGACCGCTCCTACGAGCAGTACTTC	CASSFEPLADRSYEQYF
NA	TRBJ2-3	TRBD2	TRBV29-1	TGCAGCGTGGCCGGGACTAGCGGGAGAGGGTGGGGCACAGATACGCAGTATTTT	CSVAGTSGRGWGTDTQYF
NA	TRBJ1-4	TRBD1	TRBV5-4	TGTGCCAGCAGCTCCGGAGACGCGACAGGGGGCGGGGGAAAACTGTTTTTT	CASSSGDATGGGGKLFF
NA	TRBJ2-3	NA	TRBV6-5	TGTGCCAGCAGTTACCGTAAGGGGGCAGATACGCAGTATTTT	CASSYRKGADTQYF
NA	TRBJ2-1	TRBD2	TRBV7-2	TGTGCCAGCAGCTTAGTTAGCGGGAGTACCCATGAGCAGTTCTTC	CASSLVSGSTHEQFF
NA	TRBJ2-7	NA	TRBV28	TGTGCCAGCAGTACTGACAGTTACGAGCAGTACTTC	CASSTDSYEQYF